The sequence of this T cell receptor beta chain was determined in a study of cytomegalovirus exposure and HLA in healthy donors. This clone was counted only a few times. Its antigen remains unknown. Both 60 Vbeta primers and 13 Jbeta primers went into the PCR. Some clones are missing from TCRdb's copy, which holds only in-frame ones; the method was immunoSEQ multiplex PCR. Of more than 150,000 clones listed, just under 80% are singletons. General study points: A later analysis, which compared TCR beta chains of equal frequency, found the HLA-associated ones more clonally expanded.

The source is a woman between 40 and 50 years old in good health and CMV-seropositive. Sequenced: PBMCs.

CDR3 DNA sequence: TGCGCCAGCAGCCCTCGGGGGTGGGGGTCGGTGAACACTGAAGCTTTCTTT. Amino acids: CASSPRGWGSVNTEAFF. The chain is built from TRBV5-1 and TRBJ1-1, with D perhaps matching TRBD1 (5 bases). Per germline, CDR1 SGHRS and CDR2 YFSETQ. The ends were cut back, 4 bases at V and 0 bases at J, with 19 bases in the middle. CDR3 size: 17 residues. The complete variable domain, with remaining parts taken from reference TRBV5-1 and TRBJ1-1, reads KAGVTQTPRYLIKTRGQQVTLSCSPISGHRSVSWYQQTPGQGLQFLFEYFSETQRNKGNFPGRFSGRQFSNSRSEMNVSTLELGDSALYLCASSPRGWGSVNTEAFFGQGTRLTVV.